This T cell receptor (beta chain) was captured in a study of blood T cell repertoires in COVID-19. Study-wide background: The analysed material was cDNA or gDNA that came from T cells, B-cell-depleted T cells, or PBMCs.

All recovered Cohort 3 donors got two negative PCRs, got clearance, or saw symptom resolution. Original analysis: It was from reference gene primer amplification that nucleated cell counts were estimated. Only in-frame clones appear in the TCRdb table, and some are missing; sequencing was by immunoSEQ multiplex PCR. That table furnishes V, J and clone size, whereas the DNA furnished D and trimming. The sample consists of more than 400,000 clones, about 90% of them appearing once. Trimming cost V 3 bases and J 8 bases, with 10 bases left between them. The CDR3 is 12 amino acids. Per the germline V gene, CDR1 is MGHRA and CDR2 is YSYEKL.

Input material: PBMCs or T cells enriched from blood (not recorded which). The rearrangement joins TRBV4-1 to TRBJ1-2; no definite D call. The sequence derives from a man younger than 35 who had recovered from COVID-19. CDR3 in DNA: TGCGCCAGCAGCCACCAAGATAGCGGCTACACCTTC. As protein: CASSHQDSGYTF.